This T cell receptor beta chain was sequenced during a study of identical twins (TCRdb year 2016). Broadly, across the study: To test whether fetal clonotypes persist, the study used deep sequencing on TCR alpha and beta repertoires from monozygotic twins, unrelated adults of various ages, and cord blood. To rule out contamination, replicate twin experiments were performed at different times with different library preparation protocols.

Comment on this clonotype: It lacks a known antigen. No much larger clone is present one base from it, and per-base qualities are unavailable.

Only healthy Caucasian donors were included. The twin cohort consisted of three pairs of female monozygotic twins, all aged about 18 to 29 years. Positive isolation kits from Invitrogen were used to isolate CD4+ and CD8+ T cell populations. Broader findings and caveats from the paper: A weaker excess of twin sharing was found in beta out-of-frame sequences because the signal-to-noise ratio was lowered by fewer shared sequences. Out-of-frame TCR alpha sequences shared between twins showed an excess of low generation-probability sequences compared with coincidental sharing between unrelated individuals. In monozygotic twins, out-of-frame TCR alpha sharing was systematically underestimated by recombination models, although the models agreed with sharing between unrelated individuals. Conclusions relied on cross-sectional statistical analysis, since the same donors could not be followed over many years. Zero-insertion analyses could be partly confounded by invariant T cells such as MAIT and iNKT, though diverse VJ usage argued against such confounding for most clonotypes. Abundant cord blood beta clonotypes carried fewer insertions; young adult naive repertoires showed a weaker similar trend, while memory repertoires showed none.

Libraries were constructed by 5' RACE. The sequencer was an Illumina HiSeq 2000. A universal primer binding site was added through template switching, and the final cDNA carried a unique molecular identifier so that TCR cDNA molecules could be counted accurately. First-strand cDNA for TCR alpha and beta chains was synthesized from specific primers in the conserved constant-segment region. To control for contamination, every cDNA library carried two barcodes: a SMART-Mk sample barcode plus Illumina barcodes. TruSeq adapter sequences, together with Illumina sample barcodes, were added in two successive PCR steps. The TCR alpha and beta cDNA libraries were sequenced on the Illumina HiSeq platform using custom primers. The authors' pipeline ran thus. MiGEC was used to process raw reads and extract unique molecular identifiers, and MiXCR was used to find CDR3 positions. Recombination models were inferred per individual with the repgenHMM and IGoR tools using an EM algorithm. Shared clonotypes were analyzed with the tcR package in R, and sharing was normalized by the product of cloneset sizes. Out-of-frame nonproductive sequences were analyzed to study raw recombination free of thymic and clonal selection effects. TCRdb cleaned the public reads at Q25 with fastp, built clones with MiXCR and kept in-frame beta chains. Rows merge per CDR3 protein into single entries with the most common DNA and genes. The V and J calls were not made by the authors but by TCRdb's processing. Counted in this sample were approximately 500,000 distinct CDR3 sequences; about 16% of them appeared once. The ten largest clonotypes hold around 0.48% of the sample.

The CDR3 has 17 amino acids, counting the end cysteine and phenylalanine. The CDR3 DNA has 51 bases and is translated from base 1. At the junction V is shortened by 1 base and J by 0 bases; bases outside the gene matches: 6. Sequences SGHAT (CDR1) and FQNNGV (CDR2) are obtained from the germline V gene. This same sample was also taken into another study, of yellow fever vaccine responses in identical twins. That second publication adds: The authors reported that the T cell response to vaccination in identical twins appeared partly convergent and partly personalized. The study precisely tracked vaccine-responding T cell clones in identical twins.

The receptor chain draws on TRBV11-2 and TRBJ2-5; TRBD2 lines up with 9 middle nucleotides. This TCR derives from a woman younger than 35 in good health. Sample: CD4+ T cells sorted from blood. The DNA sequence reads TGTGCCAGCAGCTTAGCTCTAGCGGGGACGTACCAAGAGACCCAGTACTTC. This codes for CASSLALAGTYQETQYF.